The rows below give T cell receptor beta chains drawn from one sample of a study of T cell repertoires in cytomegalovirus infection. MiXCR, applied by TCRdb to the reads, yields one record per CDR3 protein. This sample has roughly 230,000 distinct CDR3 sequences, with about 12% found just once. Source material: PBMCs. The receptors stem from a human donor in good health (CMV status not recorded). Some clones in this sample may be carry-over from other donors' samples. CDR3s include the opening cysteine and the closing phenylalanine or tryptophan. The D gene is left open where the match is weak. The listing skips clone size in some rows; elsewhere it reads once, few, many or a size class.

v_call,d_call,clone_size,j_call,cdr3_nt,cdr3_aa
TRBV4-1,.,few,TRBJ2-5,TGCGCCAGCAGCCAAGGAACAGGGTCGGGAGAGACCCAGTACTTC,CASSQGTGSGETQYF
TRBV3-1,.,.,TRBJ2-5,TGTGCCAGCAGCCAAGCGGGAGCGGGAGAGACCCAGTACTTC,CASSQAGAGETQYF
TRBV7-2,TRBD1,many,TRBJ2-7,TGTGCCAGCAGCTTAGGCTCCGGGACAGCTTACGAGCAGTACTTC,CASSLGSGTAYEQYF
TRBV7-2,TRBD1,many,TRBJ1-1,TGTGCCAGCAGCTTGGGGGGGGCAGGGGGAAGTGAAGCTTTCTTT,CASSLGGAGGSEAFF
TRBV11-2,.,many,TRBJ2-7,TGTGCCAGCAGCTTGACAGGTACCTGGGGCGAGCAGTACTTC,CASSLTGTWGEQYF
TRBV7-2,TRBD1,many,TRBJ2-7,TGTGCCAGCAGCCGCCTTAGGGGGCTCACGGGACAGAGGTACGAGCAGTACTTC,CASSRLRGLTGQRYEQYF
TRBV14,.,once,TRBJ1-2,TGTGCCAGCAGCCAAGAGGCGTTATATGGCTACACCTTC,CASSQEALYGYTF
TRBV6-2/TRBV6-3,.,.,TRBJ2-5,TGTGCCAGCACTTCCAAGTGGACCCAGTACTTC,CASTSKWTQYF
TRBV7-9,.,many,TRBJ1-1,TGTGCCAGCAGCCTATCAGGGGATGCCGCTGAAGCTTTCTTT,CASSLSGDAAEAFF
TRBV4-3,.,.,TRBJ1-1,TGCGCCAGCAGCCTGACAGCTCGGAACACTGAAGCTTTCTTT,CASSLTARNTEAFF
TRBV7-2,.,many,TRBJ2-7,TGTGCCAGCAGCTTAGGGGCTCGGGTCTTATACGAGCAGTACTTC,CASSLGARVLYEQYF
TRBV6-1,TRBD1,many,TRBJ2-7,TGTGCCAGCAGCTCCTCCGGGACAGCTTCCTACGAGCAGTACTTC,CASSSSGTASYEQYF
TRBV5-6,TRBD1,.,TRBJ1-2,TGTGCCAGCAGTCGGGGACAGCCGCCAGATGGCTACACCTTC,CASSRGQPPDGYTF
TRBV20-1,TRBD1,many,TRBJ2-7,TGCAGTGCTGAGAAGACAGGGGGCTTGTACGAGCAGTACTTC,CSAEKTGGLYEQYF
TRBV4-2,TRBD2,.,TRBJ2-7,TGTGCCAGCAGCCGAAGCGGGAATCAGTACAAGCAGTACTTC,CASSRSGNQYKQYF
TRBV29-1,TRBD2,few,TRBJ2-6,TGCAGCGTTGAAGTGGTAGCGGGATCTCTCTCTGGGGCCAACGTCCTGACTTTC,CSVEVVAGSLSGANVLTF
TRBV7-2,TRBD1,many,TRBJ2-7,TGTGCCAGCAGCTACGACAGGGGGCTGGTCCACGAGCAGTACTTC,CASSYDRGLVHEQYF
TRBV7-8,.,many,TRBJ1-1,TGTGCCAGCAGCTTTTCGGGACTCGGGAACACTGAAGCTTTCTTT,CASSFSGLGNTEAFF
TRBV20-1,.,.,TRBJ2-7,TGCAGTGCTAGAGATAACAGGCACCCCTACGAGCAGTACTTC,CSARDNRHPYEQYF
TRBV28,.,many,TRBJ1-2,TGTGCCAGCAACTCAGGAGAAGGCTACACCTTC,CASNSGEGYTF
TRBV7-2,.,many,TRBJ2-1,TGTGCCAGCACAGCGGAAGGACAGACTTACAATGAGCAGTTCTTC,CASTAEGQTYNEQFF
TRBV28,TRBD2,.,TRBJ2-2,TGTGCCAGCAGTACCCGCCGGGACAGGGGGACTAGCGGGAGAAGGCACGGGGAGCTGTTTTTT,CASSTRRDRGTSGRRHGELFF
TRBV4-1,.,many,TRBJ1-1,TGCGCCAGCAGCCAAGATTGGCGGCAGAACACTGAAGCTTTCTTT,CASSQDWRQNTEAFF
TRBV20-1,.,few,TRBJ2-3,TGCAGTGCTAGAGGAGGAGGTACAGATACGCAGTATTTT,CSARGGGTDTQYF
TRBV19,.,.,TRBJ1-2,TGTGCCAGTTCTAAGGGCGGGGGGGACTATGGCTACACCTTC,CASSKGGGDYGYTF
TRBV7-8,.,.,TRBJ2-7,TGTGCCAGCAGCTTAGTGGGGGGACCCGGATACGAGCAGTACTTC,CASSLVGGPGYEQYF
TRBV9,TRBD1,few,TRBJ2-7,TGTGCCAGCAGCGCTATGCCGGGACAGGGAGTGTACGAGCAGTACTTC,CASSAMPGQGVYEQYF
TRBV4-3,TRBD2,many,TRBJ2-5,TGCGCCAGCAGCCAAGATGGGGCGGGAGTAGAGACCCAGTACTTC,CASSQDGAGVETQYF
TRBV14,TRBD1,.,TRBJ2-7,TGTGCCAGCAGCCCCGTGGGACAGCGAGCGTCCTACGAGCAGTACTTC,CASSPVGQRASYEQYF
TRBV7-6,.,many,TRBJ2-1,TGTGCCAGCAGCCCCGGGGGGTGGAGAGGGGGCGATGAGCAGTTCTTC,CASSPGGWRGGDEQFF
TRBV7-2,.,many,TRBJ1-2,TGTGCCAGCAGCTCGTCCGATGGCTACACCTTC,CASSSSDGYTF
TRBV7-8,TRBD1,many,TRBJ1-1,TGTGCCAGCATGGGACAGGTGAACACTGAAGCTTTCTTT,CASMGQVNTEAFF
TRBV10-3,.,few,TRBJ1-1,TGTGCCACCGCACCAGCCGGGACAAGTAACACTGAAGCTTTCTTT,CATAPAGTSNTEAFF
TRBV28,TRBD2,few,TRBJ2-2,TGTGCCAGCAGTCTCTCGACTAGCGGAAACACCGGGGAGCTGTTTTTT,CASSLSTSGNTGELFF
TRBV5-1,.,.,TRBJ2-7,TGCGCCAGCAGCTTGGACCAGGGGAACGAGCAGTACTTC,CASSLDQGNEQYF
TRBV2,.,few,TRBJ2-3,TGTGCCAGCAGCCCCGGGACTCGCTATGACACAGATACGCAGTATTTT,CASSPGTRYDTDTQYF
TRBV5-6,.,few,TRBJ2-1,TGTGCCAGCAGCCAGGCCCATGAGCAGTTCTTC,CASSQAHEQFF
TRBV7-2,TRBD2,many,TRBJ2-1,TGTGCCAGCAGACCACCTAGCGGGGGGTTCAATGAGCAGTTCTTC,CASRPPSGGFNEQFF
TRBV7-9,.,few,TRBJ2-7,TGTGCCAAACAAGGGGCGCGTCGGGAGCAGTACTTC,CAKQGARREQYF
TRBV7-3,TRBD2,many,TRBJ2-3,TGTGCCAGCAGCTTAGGACTAGCGGGAACAGATACGCAGTATTTT,CASSLGLAGTDTQYF
TRBV20-1,.,.,TRBJ2-2,TGCAGTGCTAGAGACGAACCTGTCGCCGGGGAGCTGTTTTTT,CSARDEPVAGELFF
TRBV6-1,TRBD1,many,TRBJ2-5,TGTGCCAGCAGCGGACAGGGGCAAGAGACCCAGTACTTC,CASSGQGQETQYF
TRBV7-2,TRBD2,many,TRBJ2-1,TGTGCCAGCAGCTCCGAGGGGCGGGGGGGCTCCTACAATGAGCAGTTCTTC,CASSSEGRGGSYNEQFF
TRBV28,.,few,TRBJ2-7,TGTGCCAGCAGTCCGGGTCCCGACGACGAGCAGTACTTC,CASSPGPDDEQYF
TRBV19,.,many,TRBJ1-5,TGTGCCAGTTCCTTGGACAGTGAGGGCAATCAGCCCCAGCATTTT,CASSLDSEGNQPQHF
TRBV29-1,.,.,TRBJ2-7,TGCAGCGTTGAAAGGTCGTCAGGGTTGGGCGAGCAGTACTTC,CSVERSSGLGEQYF
TRBV7-2,.,many,TRBJ1-1,TGTGCCAGCAGCTTGACGGTTTCGAACACTGAAGCTTTCTTT,CASSLTVSNTEAFF
TRBV28,.,many,TRBJ1-2,TGTGCCAGCAGTCCGGGGGGCATCATTCGGGGCTACACCTTC,CASSPGGIIRGYTF
TRBV7-2,.,many,TRBJ2-1,TGTGCCAGCAGCTTAGTTTCGGCCGCCGGGTGGCGGTTCTTC,CASSLVSAAGWRFF
TRBV7-2,.,many,TRBJ2-3,TGTGCCAGCAGCTTAGTGGGACTCATCACAGATACGCAGTATTTT,CASSLVGLITDTQYF
TRBV7-6,TRBD1,many,TRBJ1-6,TGTGCCAGCAGCTTAGGGTCGGGACAGGGAAATTCACCCCTCCACTTT,CASSLGSGQGNSPLHF
TRBV11-2,.,many,TRBJ2-7,TGTGCCAGCAGCTTCCGACAGGCCTACGAGCAGTACTTC,CASSFRQAYEQYF
TRBV28,.,.,TRBJ1-2,TGTGCCAGCAGTTACGGGAGTCGTGGCTACACCTTC,CASSYGSRGYTF
TRBV6-6,.,.,TRBJ2-2,TGTGCCAGCAGTCCTGAGGGGCGGGATGACACCGGGGAGCTGTTTTTT,CASSPEGRDDTGELFF
TRBV7-6,TRBD2,many,TRBJ2-3,TGTGCCAGCAGCCAGCGGGAGAGGCCAGATACGCAGTATTTT,CASSQRERPDTQYF
TRBV7-9,.,many,TRBJ1-1,TGTGCCAGCAGGTCGTCAGGGCAGCTGAACACTGAAGCTTTCTTT,CASRSSGQLNTEAFF
TRBV12-3/TRBV12-4,TRBD1,many,TRBJ2-5,TGTGCCAGCAGTTCCCGACAGGGCTACCAAGAGACCCAGTACTTC,CASSSRQGYQETQYF
TRBV6-2/TRBV6-3,.,few,TRBJ2-7,TGTGCCAGCAGTTTCGGACTCCGGGACACCTACTCCTACGAGCAGTACTTC,CASSFGLRDTYSYEQYF